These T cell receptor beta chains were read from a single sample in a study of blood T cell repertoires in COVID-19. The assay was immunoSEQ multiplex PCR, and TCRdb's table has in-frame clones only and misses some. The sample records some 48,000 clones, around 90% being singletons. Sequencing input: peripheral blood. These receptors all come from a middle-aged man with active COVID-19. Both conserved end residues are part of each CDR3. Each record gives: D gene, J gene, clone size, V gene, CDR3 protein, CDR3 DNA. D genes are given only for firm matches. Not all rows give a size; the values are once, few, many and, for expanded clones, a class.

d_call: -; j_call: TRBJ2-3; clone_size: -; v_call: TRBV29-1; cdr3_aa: CSVSARDIEEVRYF; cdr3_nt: TGCAGCGTTTCCGCCAGGGATATCGAAGAGGTTCGGTATTTT
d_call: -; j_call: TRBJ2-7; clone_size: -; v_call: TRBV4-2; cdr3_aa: CASSQNSAYEQYF; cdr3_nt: TGTGCCAGCAGCCAGAACAGTGCCTACGAGCAGTACTTC
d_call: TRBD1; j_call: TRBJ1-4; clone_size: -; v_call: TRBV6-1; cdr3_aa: CASSETGTGDGEKLFF; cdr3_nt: TGTGCCAGCAGTGAGACAGGGACAGGGGATGGTGAAAAACTGTTTTTT
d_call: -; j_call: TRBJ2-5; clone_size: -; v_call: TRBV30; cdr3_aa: CACRGQETQYF; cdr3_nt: TGTGCCTGCCGTGGGCAGGAGACCCAGTACTTC
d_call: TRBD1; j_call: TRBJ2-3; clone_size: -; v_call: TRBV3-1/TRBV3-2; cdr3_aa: CASSLDPGQGGQYF; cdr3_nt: TGTGCCAGCAGCCTGGACCCTGGACAGGGGGGGCAGTATTTT
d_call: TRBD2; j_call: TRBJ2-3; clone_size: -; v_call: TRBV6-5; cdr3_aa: CASRERGSTDTQYF; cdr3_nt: TGTGCCAGCAGAGAGCGGGGGAGCACAGATACGCAGTATTTT
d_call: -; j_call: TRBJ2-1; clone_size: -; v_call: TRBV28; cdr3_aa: CASSLGGRANEQFF; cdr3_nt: TGTGCCAGCAGTTTGGGGGGAAGAGCCAATGAGCAGTTCTTC
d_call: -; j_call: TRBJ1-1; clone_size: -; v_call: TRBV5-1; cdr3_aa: CASSLRGRDGLAEAFF; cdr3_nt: TGCGCCAGCAGCTTGAGAGGGCGGGATGGGTTGGCTGAAGCTTTCTTT
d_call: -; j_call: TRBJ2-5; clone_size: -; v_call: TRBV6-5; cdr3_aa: CASSYFSSQETQYF; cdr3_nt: TGTGCCAGCAGTTACTTCTCTTCTCAAGAGACCCAGTACTTC
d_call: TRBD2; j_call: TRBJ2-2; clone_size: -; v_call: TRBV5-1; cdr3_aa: CASSLAEVAGTGELFF; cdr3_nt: TGCGCCAGCAGCTTGGCGGAAGTAGCGGGAACCGGGGAGCTGTTTTTT
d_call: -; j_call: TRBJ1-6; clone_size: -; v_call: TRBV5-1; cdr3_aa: CASSLDRVSPLHF; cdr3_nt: TGCGCCAGCAGCTTGGACAGGGTTTCACCCCTCCACTTT
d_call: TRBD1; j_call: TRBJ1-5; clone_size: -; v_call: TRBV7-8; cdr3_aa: CASSLEGQGSNQPQHF; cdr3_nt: TGTGCCAGCAGCTTAGAGGGACAGGGTTCCAATCAGCCCCAGCATTTT
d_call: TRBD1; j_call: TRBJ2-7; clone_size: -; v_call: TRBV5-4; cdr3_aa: CASSLPTGKGYEQYF; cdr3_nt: TGTGCCAGCAGCTTGCCGACAGGGAAAGGCTACGAGCAGTACTTC
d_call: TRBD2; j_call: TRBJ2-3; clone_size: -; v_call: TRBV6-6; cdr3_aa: CASGLAGGPDTQYF; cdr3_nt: TGTGCCAGTGGTCTAGCGGGAGGACCAGATACGCAGTATTTT
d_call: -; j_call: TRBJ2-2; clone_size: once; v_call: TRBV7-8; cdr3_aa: CASSSAGGAGMGELFF; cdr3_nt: TGTGCCAGCAGCTCCGCTGGGGGCGCCGGGATGGGGGAGCTGTTTTTT
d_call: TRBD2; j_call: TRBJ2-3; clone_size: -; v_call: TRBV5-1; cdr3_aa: CAAREGLKTDTQYF; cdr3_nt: TGCGCAGCACGGGAGGGCTTGAAGACAGATACGCAGTATTTT
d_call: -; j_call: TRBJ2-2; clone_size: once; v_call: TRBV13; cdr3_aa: CASSSDNTGELFF; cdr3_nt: TGTGCCAGCAGCTCAGATAACACCGGGGAGCTGTTTTTT
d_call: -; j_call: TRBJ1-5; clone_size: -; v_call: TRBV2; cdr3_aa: CASSEALGDQPQHF; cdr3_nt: TGTGCCAGCAGTGAAGCCTTAGGGGATCAGCCCCAGCATTTT
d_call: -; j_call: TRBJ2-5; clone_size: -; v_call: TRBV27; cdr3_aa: CASSRIGQQETQYF; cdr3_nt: TGTGCCAGCAGCAGGATCGGACAACAAGAGACCCAGTACTTC
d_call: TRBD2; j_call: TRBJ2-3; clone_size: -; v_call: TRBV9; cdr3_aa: CASSVDPAGGLRSTDTQYF; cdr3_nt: TGTGCCAGCAGCGTAGACCCAGCGGGAGGCCTCCGCAGCACAGATACGCAGTATTTT
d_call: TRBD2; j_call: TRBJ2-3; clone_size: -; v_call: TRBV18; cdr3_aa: CASSPLGTSGSDTQYF; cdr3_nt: TGTGCCAGCTCACCATTGGGGACTAGCGGGAGTGATACGCAGTATTTT
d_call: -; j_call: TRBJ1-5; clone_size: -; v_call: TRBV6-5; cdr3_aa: CASRLQGGAAQPQHF; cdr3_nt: TGTGCCAGCAGACTTCAGGGAGGCGCGGCTCAGCCCCAGCATTTT
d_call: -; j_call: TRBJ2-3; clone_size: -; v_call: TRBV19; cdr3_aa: CASSGDTSTDTQYF; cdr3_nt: TGTGCCAGTAGCGGGGATACTAGCACAGATACGCAGTATTTT
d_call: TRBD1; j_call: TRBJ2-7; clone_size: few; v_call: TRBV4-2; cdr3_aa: CASSQTGGGREQYF; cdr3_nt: TGTGCCAGCAGCCAAACAGGGGGCGGGCGCGAGCAGTACTTC
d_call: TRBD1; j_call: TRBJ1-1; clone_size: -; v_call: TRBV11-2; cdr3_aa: CASSPQGAGVNTEAFF; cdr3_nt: TGTGCCAGCAGCCCACAGGGGGCAGGGGTGAACACTGAAGCTTTCTTT
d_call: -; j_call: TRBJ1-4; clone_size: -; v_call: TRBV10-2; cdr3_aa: CASSDWSTSTNEKLFF; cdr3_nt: TGCGCCAGCAGTGATTGGAGTACCTCAACTAATGAAAAACTGTTTTTT
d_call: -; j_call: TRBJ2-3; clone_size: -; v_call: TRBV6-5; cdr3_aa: CASSSSTGGGTDTQYF; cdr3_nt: -
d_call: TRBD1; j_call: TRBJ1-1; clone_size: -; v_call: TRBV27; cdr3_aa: CASSSTGANTEAFF; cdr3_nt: TGTGCCAGCAGTTCTACAGGGGCCAACACTGAAGCTTTCTTT
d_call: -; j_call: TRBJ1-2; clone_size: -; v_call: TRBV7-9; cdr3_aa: CASSLRPGIYGYTF; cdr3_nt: TGTGCCAGCAGCTTAAGACCGGGTATCTACGGCTACACCTTC
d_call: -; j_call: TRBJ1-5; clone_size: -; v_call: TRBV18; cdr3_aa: CASSTTGLSDSNQPQHF; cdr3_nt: TGTGCCAGCTCAACGACAGGCCTTTCTGATAGCAATCAGCCCCAGCATTTT
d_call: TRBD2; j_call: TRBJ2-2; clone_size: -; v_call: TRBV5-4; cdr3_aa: CASSLSKLAGYTGELFF; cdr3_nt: TGTGCCAGCAGCTTGTCAAAACTAGCGGGGTACACCGGGGAGCTGTTTTTT
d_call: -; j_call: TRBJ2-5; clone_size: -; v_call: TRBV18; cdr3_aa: CASSPKIAYQETQYF; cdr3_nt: TGTGCCAGCTCACCCAAGATAGCGTACCAAGAGACCCAGTACTTC
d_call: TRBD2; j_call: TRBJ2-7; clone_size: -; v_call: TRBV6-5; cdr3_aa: CASSYTGGGKQYF; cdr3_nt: TGTGCCAGCAGTTACACGGGCGGGGGGAAGCAGTACTTC
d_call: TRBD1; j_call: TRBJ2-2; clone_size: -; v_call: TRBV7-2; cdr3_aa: CASSNRGQGTRKLFF; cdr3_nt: TGTGCCAGCAGCAACAGGGGACAGGGGACACGGAAGCTGTTTTTT
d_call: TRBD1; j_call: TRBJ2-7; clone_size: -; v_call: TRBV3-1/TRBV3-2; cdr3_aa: CASRDRGSSYEQYF; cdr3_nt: TGTGCCAGCAGGGACAGGGGTAGCTCCTACGAGCAGTACTTC
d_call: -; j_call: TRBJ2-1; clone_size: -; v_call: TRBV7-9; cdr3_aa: CASSFRRGSSINEQFF; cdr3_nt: TGTGCCAGCAGCTTCCGCAGGGGTTCTTCTATCAATGAGCAGTTCTTC
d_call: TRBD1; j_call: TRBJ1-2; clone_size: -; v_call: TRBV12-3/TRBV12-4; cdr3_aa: CASMKTGNYGYTF; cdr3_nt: TGTGCCAGCATGAAGACAGGGAACTATGGCTACACCTTC
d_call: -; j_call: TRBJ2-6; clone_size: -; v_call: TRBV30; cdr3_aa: CACATGWSGANVLTF; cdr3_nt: TGTGCCTGCGCCACAGGATGGTCTGGGGCCAACGTCCTGACTTTC
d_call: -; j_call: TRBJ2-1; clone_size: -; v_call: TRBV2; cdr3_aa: CASSEGFTGDNEQFF; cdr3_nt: TGTGCCAGCAGTGAAGGGTTTACGGGTGACAATGAGCAGTTCTTC
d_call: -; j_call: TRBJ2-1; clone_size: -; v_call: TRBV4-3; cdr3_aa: CASSQVWASNEQFF; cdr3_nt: TGCGCCAGCAGCCAAGTGTGGGCCTCCAATGAGCAGTTCTTC
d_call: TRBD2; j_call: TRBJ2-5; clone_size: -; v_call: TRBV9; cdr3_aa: CASSLAVGSETQYF; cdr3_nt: TGTGCCAGCAGTCTAGCGGTGGGGTCAGAGACCCAGTACTTC
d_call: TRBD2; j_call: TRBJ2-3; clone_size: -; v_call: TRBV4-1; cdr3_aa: CASSQGLAGTDTQYF; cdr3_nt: TGCGCCAGCAGCCAGGGACTAGCGGGAACAGATACGCAGTATTTT
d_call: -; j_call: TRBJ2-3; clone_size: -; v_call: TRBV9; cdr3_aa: CASSSPLAGTQYF; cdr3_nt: TGTGCCAGCAGCTCCCCCCTAGCCGGTACGCAGTATTTT
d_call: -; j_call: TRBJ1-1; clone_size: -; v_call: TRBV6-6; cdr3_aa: CASSTHSQGNTEAFF; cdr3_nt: TGTGCCAGCAGTACACACTCTCAGGGGAACACTGAAGCTTTCTTT
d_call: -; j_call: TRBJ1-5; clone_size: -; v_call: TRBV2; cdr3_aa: CASRGRGFNQPQHF; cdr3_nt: TGTGCCAGCAGGGGCAGGGGCTTCAATCAGCCCCAGCATTTT
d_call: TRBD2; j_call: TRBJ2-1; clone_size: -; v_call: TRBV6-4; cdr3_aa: CASSDRSSGAYNEQFF; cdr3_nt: TGTGCCAGCAGTGACCGTTCTAGCGGGGCTTACAATGAGCAGTTCTTC
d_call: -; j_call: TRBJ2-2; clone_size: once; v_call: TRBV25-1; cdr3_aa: CASSDTNTGELFF; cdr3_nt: TGTGCCAGCAGTGATACTAACACCGGGGAGCTGTTTTTT